This is a list of T cell receptor beta chains from one sample in a study of OX40 agonist ivuxolimab in advanced cancers. Sequencing used immunoSEQ multiplex PCR; TCRdb keeps in-frame clones, though not all of them. Of tens of thousands of clones in the sample, about 89% are singletons; the top ten hold 15% to 20%. This specimen consisted of CD4+ or CD8+ T cells sorted from blood, obtained in a trial of the OX40 agonist ivuxolimab. These receptors all stem from an adult with an advanced solid tumor such as melanoma, head and neck, liver or kidney cancer. CDR3s include the opening cysteine and the closing phenylalanine or tryptophan. Each record gives: D gene, J gene, clone size, V gene, CDR3 DNA, CDR3 protein. D genes are given only for firm matches. Expanded clones are given a class, and other clones once, few, many or no size at all.

- TRBJ2-2 - TRBV7-9 TGTGCCAGCAGCACGAGGGACTTTAACACCGGGGAGCTGTTTTTT CASSTRDFNTGELFF
TRBD1 TRBJ1-5 - TRBV2 TGTGCCAGCAGCCGGACAGGGGAGAATCAGCCCCAGCATTTT CASSRTGENQPQHF
- TRBJ2-7 - TRBV4-1 TGCGCCAGCAGCCAAGAGCCCAGGACGGGAGCAGGATACGAGCAGTACTTC CASSQEPRTGAGYEQYF
TRBD2 TRBJ2-1 - TRBV4-3 TGCGCCAGCAGCCAAGCGATAGCGGGAGGGTTGGGGAATGAGCAGTTCTTC CASSQAIAGGLGNEQFF
- TRBJ2-3 - TRBV5-1 TGCGCCAGCAGCTTGTACGGCGTAACCACAGATACGCAGTATTTT CASSLYGVTTDTQYF
TRBD1 TRBJ1-3 - TRBV4-3 TGCGCCAGCAGCCATTTGCTAGGGACAGGCCCATCTGGAAACACCATATATTTT CASSHLLGTGPSGNTIYF
- TRBJ2-3 - TRBV6-5 TGTGCCAGCACCTGGGACCTTGGAGATACGCAGTATTTT CASTWDLGDTQYF
TRBD2 TRBJ2-5 - TRBV28 TGTGCCAGCAGTTTGGGAAATGTAGGCGGGGGGGAAGAGACCCAGTACTTC CASSLGNVGGGEETQYF
TRBD2 TRBJ2-7 - TRBV19 TGTGCCAGTAGTTCGCGGGAGTTAGTCTACGAGCAGTACTTC CASSSRELVYEQYF
- TRBJ2-1 - TRBV16 TGTGCCAGCAGCCACTCCACCGGGACTGGGCTTTTCTTC CASSHSTGTGLFF
- TRBJ1-1 - TRBV5-6 TGTGCCAGCAGCCGCGCCGGGGAACGGACTGAAGCTTTCTTT CASSRAGERTEAFF
TRBD1 TRBJ2-5 - TRBV4-2 TGTGCCAGCAGCCAAGATTGGGACAGGGTCCAAGAGACCCAGTACTTC CASSQDWDRVQETQYF
- TRBJ1-5 - TRBV27 TGTGCCAGCAGTATCAGGGATGGCAATCAGCCCCAGCATTTT CASSIRDGNQPQHF
TRBD1 TRBJ1-1 - TRBV5-6 TGTGCCAGCAGCCCGGCAGGGACAGGACTCCCTGAAGCTTTCTTT CASSPAGTGLPEAFF
TRBD1 TRBJ1-1 - TRBV9 TGTGCCAGCAGCGGGCCACCGACTGCCAGGGGGCGTAGTGAAGCTTTCTTT CASSGPPTARGRSEAFF
- TRBJ1-4 - TRBV5-6 TGTGCCAGCAGCTACGGGGTACAAAATGAAAAACTGTTTTTT CASSYGVQNEKLFF
- TRBJ1-5 - TRBV5-6 TGTGCCAGCAGCTTGTGGGGGGAGGGCAATCAGCCCCAGCATTTT CASSLWGEGNQPQHF
- TRBJ2-7 - TRBV13 TGTGCCAGCAGCTTAGGCGGGAGTCTGGACGAGCAGTACTTC CASSLGGSLDEQYF
- TRBJ2-1 - TRBV7-9 TGTGCCAGCAGCTCCCCAGGTTTTGGTAAGGACAATGAGCAGTTCTTC CASSSPGFGKDNEQFF
TRBD1 TRBJ2-1 - TRBV5-6 TGTGCCAGCAGCGCCGACAGGGGGAGTTACAATGAGCAGTTCTTC CASSADRGSYNEQFF
- TRBJ2-7 - TRBV28 TGTGCCAGCAGTTTGCGATCTAGCTACGAGCAGTACTTC CASSLRSSYEQYF
TRBD2 TRBJ2-5 - TRBV7-9 TGTGCCAGCAGCACCACCTTGACTAGCGGGAGGGGTGAGACCCAGTACTTC CASSTTLTSGRGETQYF
TRBD1 TRBJ2-7 - TRBV19 TGTGCCAGTAGTATTGGGACAGGGCTCTACGAGCAGTACTTC CASSIGTGLYEQYF
TRBD2 TRBJ2-1 - TRBV9 TGTGCCAGCAGCGGGAGCGGGAGTGCCTACAATGAGCAGTTCTTC CASSGSGSAYNEQFF
- TRBJ2-7 - TRBV4-2 TGTGCCAGCAGCCAAGAAGACATAATCCACGAGCAGTACTTC CASSQEDIIHEQYF
TRBD1 TRBJ1-2 - TRBV7-9 TGTGCCAGCAGCGGAGGACAGGGTAGTAACTATGGCTACACCTTC CASSGGQGSNYGYTF
- TRBJ2-5 once TRBV11-3 TGTGCCAGCAGCTTAGGGCCGGGATTAGAGACCCAGTACTTC CASSLGPGLETQYF
TRBD1 TRBJ1-5 - TRBV27 TGTGCCAGCAGTTTAAGGGGGCCGAATCAGCCCCAGCATTTT CASSLRGPNQPQHF
- TRBJ2-2 - TRBV6-5 TGTGCCAGCAGTTACCTTCCTAACACCGGGGAGCTGTTTTTT CASSYLPNTGELFF
- TRBJ2-3 - TRBV9 TGTGCCAGCAGCGTAGACGGGACTCGCACAGATACGCAGTATTTT CASSVDGTRTDTQYF
TRBD1 TRBJ2-7 - TRBV5-1 TGCGCCAGCAGCTTGGGACAGGGGAGAAGCTACGAGCAGTACTTC CASSLGQGRSYEQYF
- TRBJ1-2 medium-sized TRBV4-1 TGCGCCAGCAGTATCTCGGCCGGGGCCTCTGGCTACACCTTC CASSISAGASGYTF
TRBD1 TRBJ2-5 once TRBV28 TGTGCCAGCAGCTCACAGGGGCGGGAGACCCAGTACTTC CASSSQGRETQYF
- TRBJ2-5 - TRBV19 TGTGCCAGTAGTAATCGTTTGCTTATCTCCGCTGCGAGGGAGACCCAGTACTTC CASSNRLLISAARETQYF
TRBD1 TRBJ2-2 once TRBV28 TGTGCCAGCAGTCTCCACTTACAGGGGGTCACCGGGGAGCTGTTTTTT CASSLHLQGVTGELFF
- TRBJ1-3 once TRBV29-1 TGCAGCGTTGAACTTACACCCAACACCATATATTTT CSVELTPNTIYF
TRBD1 TRBJ1-2 - TRBV28 TGTGCCAGCAGTATCGGGACAGCATATGGCTACACCTTC CASSIGTAYGYTF
TRBD2 TRBJ2-5 - TRBV27 TGTGCCAGCACGGCGGGCGGGAGGGAGGAGACCCAGTACTTC CASTAGGREETQYF
- TRBJ2-6 - TRBV5-1 TGCGCCAGCAGCTTGGGTCGCACCCCCTCTGGGGCCAACGTCCTGACTTTC CASSLGRTPSGANVLTF
- TRBJ2-5 - TRBV28 TGTGCCAGCAGTTTATTCGATCAAGAGACCCAGTACTTC CASSLFDQETQYF
- TRBJ2-6 - TRBV5-1 TGCGCCAGCAGCTTGGTGGGAGAAGGGGCCAACGTCCTGACTTTC CASSLVGEGANVLTF